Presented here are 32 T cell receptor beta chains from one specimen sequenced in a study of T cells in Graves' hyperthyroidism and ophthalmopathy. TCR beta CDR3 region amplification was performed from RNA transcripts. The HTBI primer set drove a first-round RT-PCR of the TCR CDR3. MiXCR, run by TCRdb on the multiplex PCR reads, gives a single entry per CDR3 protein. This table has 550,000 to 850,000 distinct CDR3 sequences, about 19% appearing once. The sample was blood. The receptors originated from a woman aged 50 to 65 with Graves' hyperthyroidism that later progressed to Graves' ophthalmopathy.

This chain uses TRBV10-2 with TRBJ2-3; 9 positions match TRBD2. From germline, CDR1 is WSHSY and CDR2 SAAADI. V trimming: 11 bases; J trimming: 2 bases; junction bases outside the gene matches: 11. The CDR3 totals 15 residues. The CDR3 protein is CAAGGGGAFTDTQYF. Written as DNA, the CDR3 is TGCGCCGCGGGGGGCGGGGGGGCCTTCACAGATACGCAGTATTTT.

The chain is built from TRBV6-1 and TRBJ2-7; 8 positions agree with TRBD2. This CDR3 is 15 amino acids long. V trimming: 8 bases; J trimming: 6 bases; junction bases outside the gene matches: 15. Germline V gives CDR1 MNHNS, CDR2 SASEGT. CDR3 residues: CASGGTRDFLSEQYF. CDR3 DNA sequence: TGTGCCAGCGGGGGGACTAGGGATTTCCTAAGCGAGCAGTACTTC.

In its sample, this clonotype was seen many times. CDR3 amino acids: CAWSAGTKDEQYF. CDR3 in DNA: TGTGCCTGGAGCGCCGGGACAAAGGATGAGCAGTACTTC. V usage is TRBV30 and J usage is TRBJ2-7, with D maybe TRBD1 (6 bases). The CDR3 totals 13 residues. Germline-derived CDR1 and CDR2 are GTSNPN and SVGIG (reference sequence). V lost 3 bases and J 7 bases, leaving 16 bases between the germline ends.

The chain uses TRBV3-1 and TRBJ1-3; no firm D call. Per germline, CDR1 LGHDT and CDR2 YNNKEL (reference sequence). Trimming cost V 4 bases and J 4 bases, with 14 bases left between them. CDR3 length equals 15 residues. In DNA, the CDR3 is TGTGCCAGCAGCCCCGGACGGGTTTCGGGAAACACCATATATTTT. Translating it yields CASSPGRVSGNTIYF.

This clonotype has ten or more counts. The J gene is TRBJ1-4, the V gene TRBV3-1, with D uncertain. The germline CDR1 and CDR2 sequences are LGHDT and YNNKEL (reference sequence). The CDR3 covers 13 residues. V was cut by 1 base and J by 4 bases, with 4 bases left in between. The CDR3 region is CASSQVGNEKLFF. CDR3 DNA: TGTGCCAGCAGCCAAGTCGGTAATGAAAAACTGTTTTTT. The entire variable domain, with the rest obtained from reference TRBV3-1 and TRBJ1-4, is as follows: DTAVSQTPKYLVTQMGNDKSIKCEQNLGHDTMYWYKQDSKKFLKIMFSYNNKELIINETVPNRFSPKSPDKAHLNLHINSLELGDSAVYFCASSQVGNEKLFFGSGTQLSVL.

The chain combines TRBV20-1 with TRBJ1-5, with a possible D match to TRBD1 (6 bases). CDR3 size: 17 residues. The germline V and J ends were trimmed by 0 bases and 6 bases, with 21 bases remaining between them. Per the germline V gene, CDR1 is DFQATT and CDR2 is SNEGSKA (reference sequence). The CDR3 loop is CSARESGGGRLFQPQHF. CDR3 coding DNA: TGCAGTGCTAGAGAGAGCGGGGGGGGGCGGCTATTTCAGCCCCAGCATTTT.

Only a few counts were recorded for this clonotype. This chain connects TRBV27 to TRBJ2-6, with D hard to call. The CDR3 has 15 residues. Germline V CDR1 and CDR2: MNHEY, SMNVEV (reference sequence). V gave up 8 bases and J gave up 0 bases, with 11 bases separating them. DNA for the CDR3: TGTGCCAGCTGGGGTACAGTCTCTGGGGCCAACGTCCTGACTTTC. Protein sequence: CASWGTVSGANVLTF.

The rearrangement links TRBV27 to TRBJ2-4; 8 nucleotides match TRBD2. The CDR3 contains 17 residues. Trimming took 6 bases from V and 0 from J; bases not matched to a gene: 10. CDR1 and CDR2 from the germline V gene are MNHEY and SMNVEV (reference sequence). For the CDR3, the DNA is TGTGCCAGCAGCAGCCTAGCGGGTGCTCTAGCCAAAAACATTCAGTACTTC. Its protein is CASSSLAGALAKNIQYF.

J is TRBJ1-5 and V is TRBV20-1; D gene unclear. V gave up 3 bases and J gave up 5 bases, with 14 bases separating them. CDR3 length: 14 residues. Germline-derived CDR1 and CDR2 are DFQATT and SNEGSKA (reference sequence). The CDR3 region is CSARIRESYQPQHF. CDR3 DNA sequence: TGCAGTGCTAGGATCCGAGAGAGCTATCAGCCCCAGCATTTT.

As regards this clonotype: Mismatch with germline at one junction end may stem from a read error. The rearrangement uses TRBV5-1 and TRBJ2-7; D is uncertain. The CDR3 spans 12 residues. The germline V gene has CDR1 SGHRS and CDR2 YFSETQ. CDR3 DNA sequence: TGCACCAGCAGCGAGGAGCCCTACGAGCAGTACTTC. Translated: CTSSEEPYEQYF. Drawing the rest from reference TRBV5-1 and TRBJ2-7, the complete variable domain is KAGVTQTPRYLIKTRGQQVTLSCSPISGHRSVSWYQQTPGQGLQFLFEYFSETQRNKGNFPGRFSGRQFSNSRSEMNVSTLELGDSALYLCTSSEEPYEQYFGPGTRLTVT.

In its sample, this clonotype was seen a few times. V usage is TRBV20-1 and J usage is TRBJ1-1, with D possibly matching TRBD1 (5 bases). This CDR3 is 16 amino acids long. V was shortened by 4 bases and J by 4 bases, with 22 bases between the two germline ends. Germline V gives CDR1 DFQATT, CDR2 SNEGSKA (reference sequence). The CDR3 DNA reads TGCAGTGCTACCTACTCGGCAGGGAGCATGAGCACTGAAGCTTTCTTT. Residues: CSATYSAGSMSTEAFF.

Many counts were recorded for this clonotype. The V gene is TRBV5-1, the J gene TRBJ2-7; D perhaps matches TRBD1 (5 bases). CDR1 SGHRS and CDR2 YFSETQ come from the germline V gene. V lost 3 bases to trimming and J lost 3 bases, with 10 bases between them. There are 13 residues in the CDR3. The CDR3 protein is CASSSRQNYEQYF. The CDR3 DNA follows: TGCGCCAGCAGCTCCCGACAGAACTACGAGCAGTACTTC.

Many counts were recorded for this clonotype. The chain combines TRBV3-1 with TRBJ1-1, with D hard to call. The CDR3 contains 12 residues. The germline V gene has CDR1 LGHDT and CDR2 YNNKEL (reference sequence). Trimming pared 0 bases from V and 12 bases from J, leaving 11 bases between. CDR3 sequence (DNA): TGTGCCAGCAGCCAAGATCTCCTCTTACCTTTCTTT. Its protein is CASSQDLLLPFF.

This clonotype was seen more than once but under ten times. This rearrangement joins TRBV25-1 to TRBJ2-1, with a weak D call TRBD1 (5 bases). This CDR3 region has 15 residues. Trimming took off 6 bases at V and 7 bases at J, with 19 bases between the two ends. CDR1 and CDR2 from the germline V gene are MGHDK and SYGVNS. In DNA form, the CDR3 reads TGTGCCAGCAGGAGAACCGGGCCTGGGGCTAATGAGCAGTTCTTC. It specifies CASRRTGPGANEQFF.

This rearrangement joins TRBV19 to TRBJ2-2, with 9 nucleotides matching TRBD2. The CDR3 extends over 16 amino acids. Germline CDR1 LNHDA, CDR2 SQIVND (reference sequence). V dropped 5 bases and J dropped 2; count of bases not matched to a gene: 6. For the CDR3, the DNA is TGTGCCAGTAGTCTGGGGACTAGCAGTAACACCGGGGAGCTGTTTTTT. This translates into CASSLGTSSNTGELFF.

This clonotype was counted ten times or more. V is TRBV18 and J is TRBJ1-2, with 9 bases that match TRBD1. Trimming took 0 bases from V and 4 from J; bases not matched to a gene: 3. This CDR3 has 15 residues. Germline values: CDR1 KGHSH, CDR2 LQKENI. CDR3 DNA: TGTGCCAGCTCACCACCGGGGACAGGGAGCTATGGCTACACCTTC. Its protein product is CASSPPGTGSYGYTF. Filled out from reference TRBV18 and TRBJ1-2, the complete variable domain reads NAGVMQNPRHLVRRRGQEARLRCSPMKGHSHVYWYRQLPEEGLKFMVYLQKENIIDESGMPKERFSAEFPKEGPSILRIQQVVRGDSAAYFCASSPPGTGSYGYTFGSGTRLTVV.

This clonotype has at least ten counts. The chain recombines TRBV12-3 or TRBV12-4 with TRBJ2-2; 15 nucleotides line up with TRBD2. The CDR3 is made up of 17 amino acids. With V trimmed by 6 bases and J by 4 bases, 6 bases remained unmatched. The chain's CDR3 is CASRRTSGGAGTGELFF. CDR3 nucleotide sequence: TGTGCCAGCAGACGGACTAGCGGGGGGGCCGGCACCGGGGAGCTGTTTTTT.

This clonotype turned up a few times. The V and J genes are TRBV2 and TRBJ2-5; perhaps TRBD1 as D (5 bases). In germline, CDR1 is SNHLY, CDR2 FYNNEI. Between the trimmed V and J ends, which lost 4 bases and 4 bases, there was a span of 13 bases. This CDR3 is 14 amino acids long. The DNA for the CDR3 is TGTGCCAGCAGTGTGTCAGGGAATGTAGAGACCCAGTACTTC. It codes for CASSVSGNVETQYF. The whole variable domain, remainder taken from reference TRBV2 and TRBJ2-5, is EPEVTQTPSHQVTQMGQEVILRCVPISNHLYFYWYRQILGQKVEFLVSFYNNEISEKSEIFDDQFSVERPDGSNFTLKIRSTKLEDSAMYFCASSVSGNVETQYFGPGTRLLVL.

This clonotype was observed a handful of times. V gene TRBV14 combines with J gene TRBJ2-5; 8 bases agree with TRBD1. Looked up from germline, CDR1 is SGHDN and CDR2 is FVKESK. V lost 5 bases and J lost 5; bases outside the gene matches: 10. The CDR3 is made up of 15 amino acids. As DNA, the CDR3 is TGTGCCAGCAGCTCGGACAGGGAGGAGAGGGAGACCCAGTACTTC. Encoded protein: CASSSDREERETQYF.

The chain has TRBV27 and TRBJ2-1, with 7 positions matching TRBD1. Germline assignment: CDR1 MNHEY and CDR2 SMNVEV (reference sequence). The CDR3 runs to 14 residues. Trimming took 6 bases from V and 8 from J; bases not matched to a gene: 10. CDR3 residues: CASSSRQGRHEQFF. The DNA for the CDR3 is TGTGCCAGCAGCTCAAGACAGGGACGTCATGAGCAGTTCTTC.

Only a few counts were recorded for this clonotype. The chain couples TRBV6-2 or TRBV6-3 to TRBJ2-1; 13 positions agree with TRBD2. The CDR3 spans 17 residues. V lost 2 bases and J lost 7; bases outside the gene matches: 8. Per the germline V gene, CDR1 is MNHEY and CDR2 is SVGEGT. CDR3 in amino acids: CASSYVTSGGAFNEQFF. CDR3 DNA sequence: TGTGCCAGCAGTTACGTTACTAGCGGGGGGGCCTTTAATGAGCAGTTCTTC.

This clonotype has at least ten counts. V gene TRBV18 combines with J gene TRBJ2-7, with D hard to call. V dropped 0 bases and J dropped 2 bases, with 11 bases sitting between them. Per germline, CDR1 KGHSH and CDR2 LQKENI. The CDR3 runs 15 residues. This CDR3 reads CASSPPSRPTYEQYF. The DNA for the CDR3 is TGTGCCAGCTCACCACCATCCAGACCAACCTACGAGCAGTACTTC.

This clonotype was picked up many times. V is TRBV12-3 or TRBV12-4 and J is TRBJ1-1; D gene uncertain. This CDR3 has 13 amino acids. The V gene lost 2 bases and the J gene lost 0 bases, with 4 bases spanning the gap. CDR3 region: CASSLWLNTEAFF. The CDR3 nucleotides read TGTGCCAGCAGTTTATGGCTGAACACTGAAGCTTTCTTT.

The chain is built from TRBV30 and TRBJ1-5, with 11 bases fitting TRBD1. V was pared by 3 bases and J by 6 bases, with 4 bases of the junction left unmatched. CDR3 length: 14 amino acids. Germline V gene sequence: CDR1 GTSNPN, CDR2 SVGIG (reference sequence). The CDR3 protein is CAWSGTGGFQPQHF. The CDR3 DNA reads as TGTGCCTGGAGCGGGACAGGGGGATTTCAGCCCCAGCATTTT.

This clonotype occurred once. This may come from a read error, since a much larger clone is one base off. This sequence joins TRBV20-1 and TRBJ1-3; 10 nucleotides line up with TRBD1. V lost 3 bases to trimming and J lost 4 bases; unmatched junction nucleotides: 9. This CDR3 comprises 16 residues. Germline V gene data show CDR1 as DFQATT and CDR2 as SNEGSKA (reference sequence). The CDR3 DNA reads TGCAGTGCTAGTCCGGGACAGGGGACGAGCGGAAACACCATATATTTT. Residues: CSASPGQGTSGNTIYF.

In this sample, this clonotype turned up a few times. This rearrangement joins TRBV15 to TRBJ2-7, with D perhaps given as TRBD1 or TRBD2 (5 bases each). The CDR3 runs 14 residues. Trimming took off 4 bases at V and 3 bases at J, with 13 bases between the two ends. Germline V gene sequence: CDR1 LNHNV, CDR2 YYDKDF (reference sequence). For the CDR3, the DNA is TGTGCCACCAGCACCGGGACCGCGAACTACGAGCAGTACTTC. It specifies CATSTGTANYEQYF.

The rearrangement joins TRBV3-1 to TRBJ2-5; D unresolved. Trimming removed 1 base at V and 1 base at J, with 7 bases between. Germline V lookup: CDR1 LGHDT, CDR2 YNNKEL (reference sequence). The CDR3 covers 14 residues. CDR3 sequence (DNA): TGTGCCAGCAGCCAAGCGGGTTCCCAAGAGACCCAGTACTTC. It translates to CASSQAGSQETQYF.

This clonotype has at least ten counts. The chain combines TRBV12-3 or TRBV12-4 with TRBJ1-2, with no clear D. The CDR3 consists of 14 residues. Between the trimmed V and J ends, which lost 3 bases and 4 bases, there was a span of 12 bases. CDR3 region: CASSFQTPGYGYTF. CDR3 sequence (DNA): TGTGCCAGCAGTTTCCAAACACCTGGCTATGGCTACACCTTC.

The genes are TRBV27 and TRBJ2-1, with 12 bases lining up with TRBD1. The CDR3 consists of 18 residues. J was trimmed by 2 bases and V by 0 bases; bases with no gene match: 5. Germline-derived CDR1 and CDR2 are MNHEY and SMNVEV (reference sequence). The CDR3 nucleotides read TGTGCCAGCAGTTTATCTCCGGGACAGGGGGCGACCTACAATGAGCAGTTCTTC. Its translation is CASSLSPGQGATYNEQFF.

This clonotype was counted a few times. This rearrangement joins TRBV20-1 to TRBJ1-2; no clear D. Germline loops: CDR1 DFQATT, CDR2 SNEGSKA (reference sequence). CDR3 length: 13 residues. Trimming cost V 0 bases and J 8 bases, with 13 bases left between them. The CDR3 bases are TGCAGTGCTAGAGATGTCGCCGAACGCGGCTACACCTTC. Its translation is CSARDVAERGYTF.

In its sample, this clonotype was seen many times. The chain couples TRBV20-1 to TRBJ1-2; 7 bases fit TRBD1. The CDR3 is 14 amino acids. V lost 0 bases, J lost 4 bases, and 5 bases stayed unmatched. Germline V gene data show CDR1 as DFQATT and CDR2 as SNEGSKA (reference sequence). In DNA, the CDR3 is TGCAGTGCTAGAGAGGGAGGGGACAGCTATGGCTACACCTTC. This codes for CSAREGGDSYGYTF.

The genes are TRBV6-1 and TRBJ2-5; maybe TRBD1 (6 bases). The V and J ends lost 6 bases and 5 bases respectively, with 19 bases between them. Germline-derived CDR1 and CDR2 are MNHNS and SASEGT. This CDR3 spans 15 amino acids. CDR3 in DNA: TGTGCCAGCAGACTCACAGGGCCTGTCGGGGAGACCCAGTACTTC. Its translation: CASRLTGPVGETQYF.